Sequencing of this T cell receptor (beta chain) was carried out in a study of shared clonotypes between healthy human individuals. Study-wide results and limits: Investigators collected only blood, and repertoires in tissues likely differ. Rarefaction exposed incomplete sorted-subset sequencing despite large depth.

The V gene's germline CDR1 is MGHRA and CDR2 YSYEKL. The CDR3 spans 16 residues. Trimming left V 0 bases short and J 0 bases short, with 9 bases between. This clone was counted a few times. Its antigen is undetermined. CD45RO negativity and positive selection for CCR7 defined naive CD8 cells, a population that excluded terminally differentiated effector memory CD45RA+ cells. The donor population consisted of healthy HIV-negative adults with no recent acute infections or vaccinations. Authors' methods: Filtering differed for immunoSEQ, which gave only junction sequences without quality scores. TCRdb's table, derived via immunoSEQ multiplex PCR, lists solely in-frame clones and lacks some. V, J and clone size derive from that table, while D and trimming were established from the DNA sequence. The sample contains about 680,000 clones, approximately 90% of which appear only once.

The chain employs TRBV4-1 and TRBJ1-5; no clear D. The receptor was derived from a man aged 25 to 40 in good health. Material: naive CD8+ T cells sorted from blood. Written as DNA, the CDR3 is TGCGCCAGCAGCCAAGATATCACGTATAGCAATCAGCCCCAGCATTTT. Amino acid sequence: CASSQDITYSNQPQHF.